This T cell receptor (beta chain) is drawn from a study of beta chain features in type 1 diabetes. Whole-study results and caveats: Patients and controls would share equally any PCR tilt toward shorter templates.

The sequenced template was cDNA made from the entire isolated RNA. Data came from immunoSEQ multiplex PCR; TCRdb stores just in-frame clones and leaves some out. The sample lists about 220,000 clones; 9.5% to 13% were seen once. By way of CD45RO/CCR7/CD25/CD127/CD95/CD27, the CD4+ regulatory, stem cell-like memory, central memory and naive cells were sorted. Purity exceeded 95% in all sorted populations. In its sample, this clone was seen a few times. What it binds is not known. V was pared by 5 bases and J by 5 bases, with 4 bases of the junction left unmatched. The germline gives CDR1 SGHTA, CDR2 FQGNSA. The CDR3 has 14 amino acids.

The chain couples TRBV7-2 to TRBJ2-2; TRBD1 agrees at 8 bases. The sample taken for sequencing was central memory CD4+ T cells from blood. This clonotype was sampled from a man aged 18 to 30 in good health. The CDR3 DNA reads TGTGCCAGCAGCCCAGGGGGCCCAACCGGGGAGCTGTTTTTT. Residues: CASSPGGPTGELFF.